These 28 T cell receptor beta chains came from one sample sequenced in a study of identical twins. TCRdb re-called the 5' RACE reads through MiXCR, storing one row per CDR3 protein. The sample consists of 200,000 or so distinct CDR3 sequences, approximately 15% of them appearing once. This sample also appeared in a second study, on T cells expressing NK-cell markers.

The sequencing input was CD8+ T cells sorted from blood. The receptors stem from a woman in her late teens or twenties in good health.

DNA for the CDR3: TGCGCCAGCAGCCAAGATTTATACTACGAGCAGTACTTC. Translated: CASSQDLYYEQYF. The chain recombines TRBV4-3 with TRBJ2-7; D gene unclear. The CDR3 has 13 residues. V lost 0 bases and J 3 bases, leaving 6 bases between the germline ends. Germline V CDR1 and CDR2: LGHNA, YSLEER.

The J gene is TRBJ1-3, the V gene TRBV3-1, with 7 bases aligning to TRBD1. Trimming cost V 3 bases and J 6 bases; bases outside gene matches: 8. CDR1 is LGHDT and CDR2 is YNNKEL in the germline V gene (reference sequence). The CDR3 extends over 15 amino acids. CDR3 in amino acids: CASSQTGTVENTIYF. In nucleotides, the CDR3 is TGTGCCAGCAGCCAGACCGGGACAGTGGAAAACACCATATATTTT.

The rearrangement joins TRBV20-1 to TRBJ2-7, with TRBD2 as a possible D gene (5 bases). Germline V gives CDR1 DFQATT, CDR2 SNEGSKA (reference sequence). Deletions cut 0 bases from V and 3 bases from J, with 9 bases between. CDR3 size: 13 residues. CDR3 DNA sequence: TGCAGTGCTAGAGATCCGGGGAGCTACGAGCAGTACTTC. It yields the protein CSARDPGSYEQYF.

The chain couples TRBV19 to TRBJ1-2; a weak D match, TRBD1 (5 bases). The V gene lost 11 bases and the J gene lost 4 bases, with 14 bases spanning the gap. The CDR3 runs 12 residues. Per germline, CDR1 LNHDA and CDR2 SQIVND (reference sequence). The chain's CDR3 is CASEGDSYGYTF. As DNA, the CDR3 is TGTGCCTCGGAAGGGGATTCCTATGGCTACACCTTC.

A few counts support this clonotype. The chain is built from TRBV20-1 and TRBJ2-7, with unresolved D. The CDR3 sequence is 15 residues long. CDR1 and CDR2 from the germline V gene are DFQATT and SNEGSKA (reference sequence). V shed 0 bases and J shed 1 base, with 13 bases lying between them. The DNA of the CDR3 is TGCAGTGCTAGAGATCTTCGTACCGGTTCCTACGAGCAGTACTTC. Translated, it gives CSARDLRTGSYEQYF.

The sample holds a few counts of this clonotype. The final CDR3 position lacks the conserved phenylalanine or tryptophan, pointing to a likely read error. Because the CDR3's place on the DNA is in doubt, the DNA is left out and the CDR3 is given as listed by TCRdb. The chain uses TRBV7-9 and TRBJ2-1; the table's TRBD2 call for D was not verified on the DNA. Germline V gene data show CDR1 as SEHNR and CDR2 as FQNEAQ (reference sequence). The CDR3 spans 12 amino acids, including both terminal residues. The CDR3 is CASGGRGGAVLC.

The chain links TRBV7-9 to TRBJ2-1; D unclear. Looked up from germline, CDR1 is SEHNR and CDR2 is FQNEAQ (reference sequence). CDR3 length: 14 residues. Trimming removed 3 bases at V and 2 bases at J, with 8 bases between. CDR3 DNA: TGTGCCAGCAGCTTCGACCTTACCTACAATGAGCAGTTCTTC. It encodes CASSFDLTYNEQFF. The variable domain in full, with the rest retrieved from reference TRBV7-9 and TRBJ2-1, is DTGVSQNPRHKITKRGQNVTFRCDPISEHNRLYWYRQTLGQGPEFLTYFQNEAQLEKSRLLSDRFSAERPKGSFSTLEIQRTEQGDSAMYLCASSFDLTYNEQFFGPGTRLTVL.

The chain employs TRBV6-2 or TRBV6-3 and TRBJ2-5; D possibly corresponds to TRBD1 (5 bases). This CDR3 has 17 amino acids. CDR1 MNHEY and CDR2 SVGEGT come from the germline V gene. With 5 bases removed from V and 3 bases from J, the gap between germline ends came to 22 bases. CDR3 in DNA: TGTGCCAGCAGTGGGCAGGGAAGAGACCGGTACGAAGAGACCCAGTACTTC. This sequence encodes CASSGQGRDRYEETQYF.

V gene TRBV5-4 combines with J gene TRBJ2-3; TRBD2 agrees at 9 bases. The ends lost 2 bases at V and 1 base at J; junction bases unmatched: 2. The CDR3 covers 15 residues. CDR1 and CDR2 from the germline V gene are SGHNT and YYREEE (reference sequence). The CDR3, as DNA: TGTGCCAGCAGCTTATGGACTAGCGGCACAGATACGCAGTATTTT. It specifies CASSLWTSGTDTQYF.

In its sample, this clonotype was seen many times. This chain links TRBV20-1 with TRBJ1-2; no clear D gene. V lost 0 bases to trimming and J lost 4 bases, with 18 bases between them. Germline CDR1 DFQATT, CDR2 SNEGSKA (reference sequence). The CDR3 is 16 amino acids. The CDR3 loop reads CSAREGGPLGSYGYTF. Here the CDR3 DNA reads TGCAGTGCTAGAGAAGGCGGGCCACTAGGCTCCTATGGCTACACCTTC.

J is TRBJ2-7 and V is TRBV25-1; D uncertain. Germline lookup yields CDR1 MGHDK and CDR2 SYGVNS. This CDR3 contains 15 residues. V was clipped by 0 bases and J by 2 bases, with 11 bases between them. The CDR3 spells CASSEYNSPTYEQYF. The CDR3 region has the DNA TGTGCCAGCAGTGAATACAACAGTCCTACCTACGAGCAGTACTTC.

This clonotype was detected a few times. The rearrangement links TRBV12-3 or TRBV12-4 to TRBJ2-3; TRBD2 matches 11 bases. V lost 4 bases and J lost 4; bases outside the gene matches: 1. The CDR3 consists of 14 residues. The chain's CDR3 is CASSSGLAADTQYF. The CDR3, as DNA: TGTGCCAGCAGTTCGGGACTAGCGGCAGATACGCAGTATTTT.

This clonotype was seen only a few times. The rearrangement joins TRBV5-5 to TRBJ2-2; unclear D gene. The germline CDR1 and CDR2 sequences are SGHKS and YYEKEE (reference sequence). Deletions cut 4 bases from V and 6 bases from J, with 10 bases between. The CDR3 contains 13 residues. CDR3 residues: CASSLSNAGELFF. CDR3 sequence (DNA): TGTGCCAGCAGCCTGTCGAATGCCGGGGAGCTGTTTTTT.

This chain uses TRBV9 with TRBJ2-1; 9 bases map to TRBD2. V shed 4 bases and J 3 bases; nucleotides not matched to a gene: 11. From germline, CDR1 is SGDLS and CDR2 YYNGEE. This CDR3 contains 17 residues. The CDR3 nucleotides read TGTGCCAGCAGCTCGGGAGGGCTAGCGGGGAACTACAATGAGCAGTTCTTC. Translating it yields CASSSGGLAGNYNEQFF.

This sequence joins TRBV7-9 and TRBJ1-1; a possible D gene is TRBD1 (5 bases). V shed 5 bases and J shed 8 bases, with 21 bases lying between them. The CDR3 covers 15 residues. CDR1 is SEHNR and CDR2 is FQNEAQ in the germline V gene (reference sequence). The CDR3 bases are TGTGCCAGCAGCGCCCCCGGGACCTTGTCTGTGGAAGCTTTCTTT. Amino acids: CASSAPGTLSVEAFF.

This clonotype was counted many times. In DNA form, the CDR3 reads TGTGCCAGCAGCTTGTTAACTAGCGGGTTCAGAGAGACCCAGTACTTC. Protein sequence: CASSLLTSGFRETQYF. The genes are TRBV5-5 and TRBJ2-5; 9 bases align to TRBD2. J gave up 4 bases and V 1 base, and 8 bases lay outside the gene matches. Germline assignment: CDR1 SGHKS and CDR2 YYEKEE (reference sequence). The length of the CDR3 is 16 residues.

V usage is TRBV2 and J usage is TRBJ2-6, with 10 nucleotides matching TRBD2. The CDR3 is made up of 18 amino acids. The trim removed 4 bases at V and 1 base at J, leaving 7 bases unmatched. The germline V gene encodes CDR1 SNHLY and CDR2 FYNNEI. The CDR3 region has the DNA TGTGCCAGCAGTGCGGGACTAGCGCTGGAATCTGGGGCCAACGTCCTGACTTTC. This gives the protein CASSAGLALESGANVLTF.

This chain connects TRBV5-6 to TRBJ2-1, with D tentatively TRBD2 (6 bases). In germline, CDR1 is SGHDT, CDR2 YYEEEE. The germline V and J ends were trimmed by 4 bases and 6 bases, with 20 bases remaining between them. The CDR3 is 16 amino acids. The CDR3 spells CASSPLGRGGSNEQFF. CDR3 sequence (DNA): TGTGCCAGCAGCCCCCTCGGGCGGGGAGGATCCAATGAGCAGTTCTTC.

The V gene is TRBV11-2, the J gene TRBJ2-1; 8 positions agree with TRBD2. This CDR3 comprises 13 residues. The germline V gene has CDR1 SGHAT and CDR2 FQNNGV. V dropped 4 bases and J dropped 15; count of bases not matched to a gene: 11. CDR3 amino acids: CASSSFHAGGLFF. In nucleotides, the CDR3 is TGTGCCAGCAGCTCCTTCCATGCGGGAGGTTTGTTCTTC.

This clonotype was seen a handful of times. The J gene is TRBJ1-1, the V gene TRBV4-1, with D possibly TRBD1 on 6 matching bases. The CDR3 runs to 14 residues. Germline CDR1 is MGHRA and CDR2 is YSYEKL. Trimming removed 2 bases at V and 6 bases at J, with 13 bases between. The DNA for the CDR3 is TGCGCCAGCAGCCAAAGGGGGGGGCTGGCTGAAGCTTTCTTT. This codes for CASSQRGGLAEAFF.

The CDR3 DNA sequence: TGTGCCAGTCACCCGGCCGATACGCAGTATTTT. This codes for CASHPADTQYF. The gene calls are TRBV7-9 and TRBJ2-3; D is ambiguous. This CDR3 is built from 11 residues. Germline assignment: CDR1 SEHNR and CDR2 FQNEAQ (reference sequence). Trimming left V 9 bases short and J 6 bases short, with 10 bases between.

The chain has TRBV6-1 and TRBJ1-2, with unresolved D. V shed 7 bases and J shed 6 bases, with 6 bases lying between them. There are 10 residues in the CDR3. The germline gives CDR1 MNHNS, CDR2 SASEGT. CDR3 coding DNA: TGTGCCAGCATAAAAGATGGCTACACCTTC. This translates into CASIKDGYTF.

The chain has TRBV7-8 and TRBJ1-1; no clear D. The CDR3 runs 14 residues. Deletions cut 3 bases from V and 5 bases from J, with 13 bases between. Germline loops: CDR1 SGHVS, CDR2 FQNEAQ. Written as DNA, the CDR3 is TGTGCCAGCAGCTTTCAGGTCACCTGGACTGAAGCTTTCTTT. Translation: CASSFQVTWTEAFF.

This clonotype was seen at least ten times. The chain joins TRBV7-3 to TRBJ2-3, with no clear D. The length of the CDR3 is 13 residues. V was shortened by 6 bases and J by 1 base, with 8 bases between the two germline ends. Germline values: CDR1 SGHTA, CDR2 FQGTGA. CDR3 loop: CASSLGGTDTQYF. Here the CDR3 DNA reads TGTGCCAGCAGTTTAGGCGGCACAGATACGCAGTATTTT.

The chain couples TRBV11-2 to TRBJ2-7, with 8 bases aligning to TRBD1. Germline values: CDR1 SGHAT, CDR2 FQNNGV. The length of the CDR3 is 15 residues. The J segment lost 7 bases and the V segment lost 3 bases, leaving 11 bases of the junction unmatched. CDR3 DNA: TGTGCCAGCAGCTTGCAGGGGGCGAGTTCTACGGAGCAGTACTTC. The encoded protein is CASSLQGASSTEQYF.

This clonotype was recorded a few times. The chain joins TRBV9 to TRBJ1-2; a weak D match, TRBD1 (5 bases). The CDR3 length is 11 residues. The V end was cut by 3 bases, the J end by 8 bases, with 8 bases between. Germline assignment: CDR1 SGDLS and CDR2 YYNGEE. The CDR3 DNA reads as TGTGCCAGCAGCGGCAGGGAAGGCTACACCTTC. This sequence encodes CASSGREGYTF.

The CDR3 region is CASSSMAGGLDKNIQYF. The CDR3 coding sequence is TGTGCCAGCAGTTCCATGGCGGGGGGGCTCGACAAAAACATTCAGTACTTC. V usage is TRBV28 and J usage is TRBJ2-4, with 9 bases identical to TRBD2. With V trimmed by 4 bases and J by 3 bases, 10 bases remained unmatched. In germline, CDR1 is MDHEN, CDR2 SYDVKM. This CDR3 has 17 residues.

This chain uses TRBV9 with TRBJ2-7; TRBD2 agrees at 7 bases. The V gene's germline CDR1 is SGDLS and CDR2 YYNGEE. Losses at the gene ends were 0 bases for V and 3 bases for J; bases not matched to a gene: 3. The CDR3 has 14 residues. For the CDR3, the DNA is TGTGCCAGCAGCGTAGGACTAGCTAGCTACGAGCAGTACTTC. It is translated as CASSVGLASYEQYF.